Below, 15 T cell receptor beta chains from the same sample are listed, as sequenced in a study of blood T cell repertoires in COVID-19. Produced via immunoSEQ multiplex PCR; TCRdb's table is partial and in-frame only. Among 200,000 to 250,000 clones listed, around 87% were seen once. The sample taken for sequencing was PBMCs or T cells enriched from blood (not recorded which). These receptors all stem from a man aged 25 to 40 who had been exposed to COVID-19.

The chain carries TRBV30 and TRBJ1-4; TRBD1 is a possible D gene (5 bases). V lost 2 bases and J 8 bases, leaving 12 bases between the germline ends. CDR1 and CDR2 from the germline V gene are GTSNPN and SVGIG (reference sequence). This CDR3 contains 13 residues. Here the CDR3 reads CAWSRGGVEKLFF. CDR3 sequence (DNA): TGTGCCTGGAGTAGGGGAGGGGTCGAAAAACTGTTTTTT.

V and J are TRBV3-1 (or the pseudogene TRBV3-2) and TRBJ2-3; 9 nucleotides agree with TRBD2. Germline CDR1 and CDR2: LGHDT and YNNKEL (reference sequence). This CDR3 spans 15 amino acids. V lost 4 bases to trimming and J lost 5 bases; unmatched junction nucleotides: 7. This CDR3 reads CASSPSGARVDTQYF. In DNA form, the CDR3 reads TGTGCCAGCAGCCCTAGCGGGGCCCGCGTAGATACGCAGTATTTT.

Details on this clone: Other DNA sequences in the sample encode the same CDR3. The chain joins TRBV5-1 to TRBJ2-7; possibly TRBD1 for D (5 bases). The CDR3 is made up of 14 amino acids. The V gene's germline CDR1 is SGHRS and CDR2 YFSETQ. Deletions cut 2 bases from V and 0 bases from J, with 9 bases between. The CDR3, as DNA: TGCGCCAGCAGCTTAGGGGAAGGCTCCTACGAGCAGTACTTC. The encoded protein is CASSLGEGSYEQYF. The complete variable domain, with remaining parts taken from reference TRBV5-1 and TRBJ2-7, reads KAGVTQTPRYLIKTRGQQVTLSCSPISGHRSVSWYQQTPGQGLQFLFEYFSETQRNKGNFPGRFSGRQFSNSRSEMNVSTLELGDSALYLCASSLGEGSYEQYFGPGTRLTVT.

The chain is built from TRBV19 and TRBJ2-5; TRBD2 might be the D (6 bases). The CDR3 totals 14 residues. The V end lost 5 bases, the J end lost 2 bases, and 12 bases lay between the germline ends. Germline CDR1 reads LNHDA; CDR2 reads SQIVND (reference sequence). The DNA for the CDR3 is TGTGCCAGTAGTTCAGCGGGCCTTCAAGAGACCCAGTACTTC. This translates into CASSSAGLQETQYF.

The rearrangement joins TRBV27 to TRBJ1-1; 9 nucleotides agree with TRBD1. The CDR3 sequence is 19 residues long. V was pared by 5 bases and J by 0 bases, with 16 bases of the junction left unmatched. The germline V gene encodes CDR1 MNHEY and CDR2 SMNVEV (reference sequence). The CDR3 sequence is CASSPRSGTGINLNTEAFF. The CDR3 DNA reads TGTGCCAGCAGTCCCCGCAGCGGGACAGGGATAAATCTGAACACTGAAGCTTTCTTT.

The CDR3 reads CASSQGTVRNTIYF. The CDR3 nucleotides read TGCGCCAGCAGCCAAGGGACAGTCCGAAACACCATATATTTT. The rearrangement links TRBV4-3 to TRBJ1-3, with D possibly TRBD1 on 6 matching bases. The CDR3 covers 14 residues. Germline V gene lookup returns CDR1 LGHNA and CDR2 YSLEER. Trimming removed 1 base at V and 5 bases at J, with 9 bases between.

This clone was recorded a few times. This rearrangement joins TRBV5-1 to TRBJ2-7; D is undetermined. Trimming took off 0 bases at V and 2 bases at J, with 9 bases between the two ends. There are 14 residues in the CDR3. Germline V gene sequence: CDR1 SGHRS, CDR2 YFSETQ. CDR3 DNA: TGCGCCAGCAGCTTGGAGACTTCCCCCTACGAGCAGTACTTC. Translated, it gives CASSLETSPYEQYF.

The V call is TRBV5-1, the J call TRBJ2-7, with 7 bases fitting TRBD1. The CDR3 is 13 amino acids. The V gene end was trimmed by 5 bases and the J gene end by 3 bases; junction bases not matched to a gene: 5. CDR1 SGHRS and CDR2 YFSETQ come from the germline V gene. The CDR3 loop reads CASRIPGGYEQYF. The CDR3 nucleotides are TGCGCCAGCAGGATCCCAGGGGGCTACGAGCAGTACTTC.

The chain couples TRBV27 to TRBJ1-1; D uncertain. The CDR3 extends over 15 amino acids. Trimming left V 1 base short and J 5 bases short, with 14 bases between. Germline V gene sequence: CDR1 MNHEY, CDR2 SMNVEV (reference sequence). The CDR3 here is CASSLYVGRGTEAFF. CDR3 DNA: TGTGCCAGCAGTTTATATGTAGGGCGCGGGACTGAAGCTTTCTTT.

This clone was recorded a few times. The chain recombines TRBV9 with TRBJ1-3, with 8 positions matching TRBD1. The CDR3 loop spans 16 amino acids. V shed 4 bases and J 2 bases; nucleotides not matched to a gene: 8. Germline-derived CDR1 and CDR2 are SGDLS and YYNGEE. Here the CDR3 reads CASSSRQGSAGNTIYF. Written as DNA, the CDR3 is TGTGCCAGCAGCTCTAGACAGGGGAGCGCTGGAAACACCATATATTTT.

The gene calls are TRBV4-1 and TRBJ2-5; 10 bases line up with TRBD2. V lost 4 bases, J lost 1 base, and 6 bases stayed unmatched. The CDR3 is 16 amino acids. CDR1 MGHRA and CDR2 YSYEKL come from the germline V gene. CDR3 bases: TGCGCCAGCAGCCTTATTAGCGGGGGGCCCCAAGAGACCCAGTACTTC. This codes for CASSLISGGPQETQYF.

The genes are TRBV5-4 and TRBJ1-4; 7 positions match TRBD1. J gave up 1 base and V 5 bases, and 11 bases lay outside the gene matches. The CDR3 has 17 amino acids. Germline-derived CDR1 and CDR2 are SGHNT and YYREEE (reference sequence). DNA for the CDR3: TGTGCCAGCAGTCCCGACAAAAACAGGGGAACTAATGAAAAACTGTTTTTT. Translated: CASSPDKNRGTNEKLFF.

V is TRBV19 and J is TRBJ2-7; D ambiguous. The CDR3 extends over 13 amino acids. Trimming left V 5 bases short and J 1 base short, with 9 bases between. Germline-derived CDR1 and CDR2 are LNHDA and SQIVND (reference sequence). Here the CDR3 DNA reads TGTGCCAGTAGTGACTCCCCATCCTACGAGCAGTACTTC. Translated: CASSDSPSYEQYF.

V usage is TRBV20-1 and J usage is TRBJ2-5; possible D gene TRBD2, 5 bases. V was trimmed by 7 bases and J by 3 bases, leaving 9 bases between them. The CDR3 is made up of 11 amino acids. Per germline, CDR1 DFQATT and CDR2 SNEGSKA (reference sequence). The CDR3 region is CSVRREETQYF. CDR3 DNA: TGCAGTGTACGGCGGGAAGAGACCCAGTACTTC.

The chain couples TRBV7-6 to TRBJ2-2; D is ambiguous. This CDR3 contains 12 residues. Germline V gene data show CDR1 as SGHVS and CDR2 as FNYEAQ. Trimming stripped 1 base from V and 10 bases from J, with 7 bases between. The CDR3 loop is CASSLGPSELFF. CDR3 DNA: TGTGCCAGCAGCTTAGGGCCCTCGGAGCTGTTTTTT.